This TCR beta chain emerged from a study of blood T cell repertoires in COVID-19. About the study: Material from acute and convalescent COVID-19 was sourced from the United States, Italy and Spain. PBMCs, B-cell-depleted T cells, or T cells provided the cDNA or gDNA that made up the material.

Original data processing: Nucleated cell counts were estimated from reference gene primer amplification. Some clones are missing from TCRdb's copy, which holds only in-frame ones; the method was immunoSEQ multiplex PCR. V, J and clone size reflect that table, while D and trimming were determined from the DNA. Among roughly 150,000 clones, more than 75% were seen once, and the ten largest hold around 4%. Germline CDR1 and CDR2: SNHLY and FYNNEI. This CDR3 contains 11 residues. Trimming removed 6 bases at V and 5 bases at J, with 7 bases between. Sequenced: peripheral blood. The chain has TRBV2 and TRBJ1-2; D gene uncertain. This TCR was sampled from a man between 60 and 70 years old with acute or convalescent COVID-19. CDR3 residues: CASRPTYGYTF. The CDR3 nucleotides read TGTGCCAGCAGGCCAACTTATGGCTACACCTTC.